This T cell receptor (beta chain) was identified in a study of shared clonotypes between healthy human individuals. The junction had 4 bases not matched to a gene; V was cut back by 6 bases and J by 4 bases. The CDR3 has 13 amino acids. Germline CDR1 and CDR2: SNHLY and FYNNEI. With respect to this clone: Its antigen is not identified.

Naive CD8 cells lacked CD45RO, underwent positive selection for CCR7 and left out terminally differentiated effector memory CD45RA+ cells. The study drew its donors from healthy HIV-negative adults without recent acute infections or vaccinations. General study findings and limits: Larger estimated richness was generally recorded for naive subsets relative to memory subsets.

Repertoires were generated with immunoSEQ multiplex PCR, while TCRdb's copy carries only in-frame clones and drops some. The sample holds approximately 740,000 clones; about 92% are singletons and the top ten take less than 25%. The gene calls are TRBV2 and TRBJ1-2; TRBD1 agrees at 8 bases. Sequenced material: naive CD8+ T cells sorted from blood. The TCR was taken from a man aged 25-45 years in good health. CDR3 loop: CASRGQASYGYTF. In DNA, the CDR3 is TGTGCCAGCAGGGGACAGGCTTCCTATGGCTACACCTTC. Full variable domain (outside the CDR3, taken from reference TRBV2 and TRBJ1-2): EPEVTQTPSHQVTQMGQEVILRCVPISNHLYFYWYRQILGQKVEFLVSFYNNEISEKSEIFDDQFSVERPDGSNFTLKIRSTKLEDSAMYFCASRGQASYGYTFGSGTRLTVV.